This TCR beta chain was recovered during a study of hypomethylating agent response in myelodysplastic syndrome (dated by TCRdb to the early 2020s). Background for the entire study: The hypomethylating agent given was azacitidine in 8 of 11 patients and decitabine in 3 of 11 patients. The mutation found most frequently was TET2, which appeared in about 50% of the 11 patients. Response was defined as complete response or hematologic improvement, and patients who met neither criterion were classified as non-responders. Of the myelodysplastic syndrome patients in the cohort, nine or ten were male and 2 were female. About 5 patients did not respond, whereas 6 or 7 responded with either complete response or hematologic improvement. On average the patients were approximately 72 +/- 6.3 years old, and a diploid cytogenetic profile was seen most often.

A remark on this clone: It lacks a known antigen. Base qualities are not recorded, but no much larger clone differs from it by a single base.

Broad study findings and their caveats: No significant change in richness, rarefaction diversity or clonality was detected after hypomethylating agent treatment, either across all patients or within response groups. Because the healthy control donors and the MDS patients were not matched by age, the comparison between MDS and healthy samples could have been affected. Possible recognition of novel MDS antigens by the shared GLIPH2 clusters was not confirmed, and experimental validation of that possible recognition is needed. The cohort was small, with only roughly twelve patients analyzed. Responders more often showed novel clonotypes emerging, while non-responders displayed more contracted clonotypes after treatment.

V is trimmed back by 6 bases and J by 8 bases, and the junction contains 14 bases that no gene match accounts for. CDR1 and CDR2 were assigned from the germline V gene as WSHSY and SAAADI. The CDR3, from cysteine to phenylalanine, totals 16 residues. Just the 48-base CDR3 DNA is kept, in frame starting at base 1. Bulk bone marrow was analyzed without sorting T-cell subsets. Bone marrow from roughly 10 myelodysplastic syndrome patients, collected before and after hypomethylating agent therapy, underwent immunosequencing of the TCR beta CDR3 regions. For longitudinal repertoire tracking, a baseline bone marrow plus two to three bone marrows at different post-treatment timepoints were contributed by each patient. Genomic DNA was extracted from whole bone marrow, and quality was checked by TapeStation, NanoDrop OneC and PicoGreen assays. The library came from the immunoSEQ multiplex PCR assay. Survey resolution was used, with two replicates of roughly 200 ng each, totaling roughly 400 ng of DNA per sample. Rearranged TCRB sequences in genomic DNA were detected with the hsTCRB kit using multiplex PCR primers targeting V and J genes. The CDR3 region was amplified in a first PCR of 31 cycles using the QIAGEN Multiplex PCR Kit. A second PCR of approximately 8 cycles attached sample barcodes and Illumina adapters to each replicate. Pooled libraries were quantified using a QuantStudio 6 and the KAPA library quantification kit. Approximately 15 pM of pooled libraries went onto an Illumina MiSeq for sequencing, using single-end reads of 156 cycles plus an index read of 15 cycles. The source study handled its data this way. VDJdb annotation flagged approximately 1.5% of over 150,000 unique clonotypes as previously reported viral-epitope-specific. The immunoSEQ Data Assistant and immunoSEQ Analyzer turned the raw reads into TCRB repertoires that were normalized and annotated. Clonotypes were analyzed with the immunarch R package version 0.6.5 and BioAnalyzer. Every repertoire was downsampled to the clone count of the smallest repertoire before richness was estimated. Clonotypes were classified as expanded, contracted or novel by Fisher's exact tests, with novel defined as zero frequency before treatment. Significantly changed CDR3 beta sequences were clustered with GLIPH2 using simulation_depth=1000 and kmer_min_depth=3, and CDR3s shorter than five residues were excluded. As stored in TCRdb, this immuneACCESS dataset retains in-frame rearrangements with V and J assigned. A fraction of the clones does not appear; measured against another copy, unresolved V genes explain less than half of the discrepancy, and the remainder lacks a known reason. The V and J calls and the clone size are those of that table, but D and trimming were determined from the DNA. This sample holds several thousand clones; approximately 82% were observed only once. The ten largest account for 9.7% of the sample.

The chain is encoded by TRBV10-2 joined to TRBJ2-3, and 10 junction bases match TRBD2. The source is a human donor with myelodysplastic syndrome. Sequenced material: bone marrow, taken before or after starting hypomethylating agent treatment for myelodysplastic syndrome (not recorded which). This receptor has the CDR3 CASSPILAGVSATQYF. The sequenced DNA: TGCGCCAGCAGCCCAATTCTAGCGGGGGTCTCTGCTACGCAGTATTTT.